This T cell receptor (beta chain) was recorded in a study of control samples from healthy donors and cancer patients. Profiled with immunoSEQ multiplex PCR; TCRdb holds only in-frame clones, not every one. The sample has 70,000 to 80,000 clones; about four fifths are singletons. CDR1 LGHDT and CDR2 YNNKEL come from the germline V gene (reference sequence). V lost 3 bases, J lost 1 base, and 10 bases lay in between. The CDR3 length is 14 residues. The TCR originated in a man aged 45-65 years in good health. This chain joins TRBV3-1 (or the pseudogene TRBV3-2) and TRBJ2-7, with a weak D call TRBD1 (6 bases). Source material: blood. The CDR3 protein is CASSQAGESYEQYF. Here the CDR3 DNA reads TGTGCCAGCAGCCAGGCAGGGGAGTCCTACGAGCAGTACTTC.